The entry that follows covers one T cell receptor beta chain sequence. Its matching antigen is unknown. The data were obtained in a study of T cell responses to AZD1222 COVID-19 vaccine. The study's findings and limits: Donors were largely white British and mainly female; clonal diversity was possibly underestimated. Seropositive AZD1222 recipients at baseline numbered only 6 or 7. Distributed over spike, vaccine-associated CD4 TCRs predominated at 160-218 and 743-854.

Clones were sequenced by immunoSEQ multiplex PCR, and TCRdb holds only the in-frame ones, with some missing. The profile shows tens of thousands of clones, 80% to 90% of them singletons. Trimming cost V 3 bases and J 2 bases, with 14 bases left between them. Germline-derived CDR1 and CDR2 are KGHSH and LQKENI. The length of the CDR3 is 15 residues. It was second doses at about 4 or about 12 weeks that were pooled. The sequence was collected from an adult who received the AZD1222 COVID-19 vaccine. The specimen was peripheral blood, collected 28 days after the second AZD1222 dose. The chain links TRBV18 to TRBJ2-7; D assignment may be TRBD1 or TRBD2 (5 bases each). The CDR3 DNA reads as TGTGCCAGCTCACCGGGACCCCAACTTCCCTACGAGCAGTACTTC. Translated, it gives CASSPGPQLPYEQYF.